This TCR beta chain was profiled in a study of T cell clonotyping in hematopoietic cell transplantation. The method was immunoSEQ multiplex PCR; TCRdb's version includes in-frame clones alone and lacks a portion of them. The table shows about 3,100 clones, with under 65% occurring only once. Findings of the study overall: Cells were unsorted, so CD4 and CD8 contributions were not separated.

About this clone itself: As yet, its antigen is unknown.

Deletions cut 6 bases from V and 9 bases from J, with 18 bases between. The length of the CDR3 is 14 residues. Germline V gene data show CDR1 as GTSNPN and CDR2 as SVGIG (reference sequence). The chain joins TRBV30 to TRBJ1-6; D not certain. This clonotype was obtained from a female patient aged 25-39 years who had an allogeneic stem cell transplant, so T cells may come from the graft donor. Some clones in this sample may be carry-over from other donors' samples. The sequencing here drew on peripheral blood mononuclear cells, taken 30 days after allogeneic stem cell transplant. Here the CDR3 reads CACPAREGSSPLHF. CDR3 nucleotides: TGTGCCTGCCCTGCAAGGGAGGGCAGTTCACCCCTCCACTTT.